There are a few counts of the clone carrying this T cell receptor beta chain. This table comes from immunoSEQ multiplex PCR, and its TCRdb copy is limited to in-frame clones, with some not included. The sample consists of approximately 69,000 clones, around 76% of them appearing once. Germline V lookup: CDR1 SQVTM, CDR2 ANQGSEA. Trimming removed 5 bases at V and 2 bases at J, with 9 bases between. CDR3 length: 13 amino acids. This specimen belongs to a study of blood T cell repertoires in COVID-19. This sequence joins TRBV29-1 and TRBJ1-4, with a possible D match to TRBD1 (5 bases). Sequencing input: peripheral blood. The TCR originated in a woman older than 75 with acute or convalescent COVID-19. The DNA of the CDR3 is TGCAGCGTTAGACAGTCGACTAATGAAAAACTGTTTTTT. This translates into CSVRQSTNEKLFF. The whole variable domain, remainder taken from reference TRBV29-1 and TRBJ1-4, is SAVISQKPSRDICQRGTSLTIQCQVDSQVTMMFWYRQQPGQSLTLIATANQGSEATYESGFVIDKFPISRPNLTFSTLTVSNMSPEDSSIYLCSVRQSTNEKLFFGSGTQLSVL.